This is a list of T cell receptor beta chains from one sample in a study of shared clonotypes between healthy human individuals. TCRdb's table, derived via immunoSEQ multiplex PCR, lists solely in-frame clones and lacks some. The sample records approximately 98,000 clones, more than 65% being singletons. The source material was memory CD8+ T cells sorted from blood. These receptors originate from a woman aged 25 to 45 in good health. Both conserved end residues are part of each CDR3. Each record gives: J gene, clone size, V gene, D gene, CDR3 protein, CDR3 DNA. The D gene is left open where the match is weak. Size is omitted from some rows. Given values are once, few, many or a class for expanded clones.

J: TRBJ2-7
size: NA
V: TRBV20-1
D: NA
CDR3: CSAPGRYEQYF
DNA: TGCAGTGCCCCCGGGCGCTACGAGCAGTACTTC

J: TRBJ1-1
size: NA
V: TRBV19
D: NA
CDR3: CASKGTLNTEAFF
DNA: TGTGCCAGTAAGGGGACTCTGAACACTGAAGCTTTCTTT

J: TRBJ2-2
size: NA
V: TRBV7-9
D: TRBD1
CDR3: CASSLGTVNTGELFF
DNA: TGTGCCAGCAGCTTGGGGACAGTTAACACCGGGGAGCTGTTTTTT

J: TRBJ1-1
size: NA
V: TRBV11-2
D: NA
CDR3: CASSPYPRQMNTEAFF
DNA: TGTGCCAGCAGCCCCTACCCGAGACAGATGAACACTGAAGCTTTCTTT

J: TRBJ2-2
size: few
V: TRBV11-3
D: NA
CDR3: CASSPTSGWMATGELFF
DNA: TGTGCCAGCAGCCCCACCTCGGGGTGGATGGCCACCGGGGAGCTGTTTTTT

J: TRBJ2-1
size: medium-sized
V: TRBV7-9
D: TRBD2
CDR3: CASSPTSAGDNEQFF
DNA: TGTGCCAGCAGCCCAACTAGCGCAGGTGACAATGAGCAGTTCTTC

J: TRBJ2-7
size: NA
V: TRBV2
D: TRBD2
CDR3: CASSESYRGLAGYYEQYF
DNA: TGTGCCAGCAGTGAAAGTTACAGGGGACTAGCGGGATACTACGAGCAGTACTTC

J: TRBJ2-7
size: NA
V: TRBV28
D: NA
CDR3: CASSLTQTIYEQYF
DNA: TGTGCCAGCAGTTTAACACAGACGATTTACGAGCAGTACTTC

J: TRBJ1-2
size: NA
V: TRBV2
D: NA
CDR3: CASPRGASIYGYTF
DNA: TGTGCCAGCCCGAGGGGGGCGTCAATCTATGGCTACACCTTC

J: TRBJ2-7
size: once
V: TRBV5-4
D: NA
CDR3: CASSAPGYEQYF
DNA: TGTGCCAGCAGTGCCCCAGGGTACGAGCAGTACTTC

J: TRBJ2-7
size: NA
V: TRBV7-9
D: TRBD1
CDR3: CASSFRGRSYEQYF
DNA: TGTGCCAGCAGCTTCAGGGGGCGAAGCTACGAGCAGTACTTC

J: TRBJ2-5
size: once
V: TRBV28
D: NA
CDR3: CASSLAIGWGIGETQYF
DNA: TGTGCCAGCAGTTTGGCAATTGGGTGGGGAATCGGAGAGACCCAGTACTTC

J: TRBJ2-3
size: few
V: TRBV27
D: NA
CDR3: CASSLSRATTDTQYF
DNA: TGTGCCAGCAGTTTATCGCGGGCTACCACAGATACGCAGTATTTT

J: TRBJ2-7
size: NA
V: TRBV5-5
D: NA
CDR3: CASSWLYEQYF
DNA: TGTGCCAGCAGCTGGTTGTACGAGCAGTACTTC

J: TRBJ2-7
size: NA
V: TRBV2
D: TRBD1
CDR3: CASRDRGGYEQYF
DNA: TGTGCCAGCCGGGACAGGGGAGGCTACGAGCAGTACTTC

J: TRBJ2-1
size: few
V: TRBV7-9
D: TRBD2
CDR3: CASSLPPGLAGINEQFF
DNA: TGTGCCAGCAGCTTACCACCGGGACTAGCGGGAATCAATGAGCAGTTCTTC

J: TRBJ2-7
size: NA
V: TRBV10-3
D: TRBD2
CDR3: CAIRFSGGYEQYF
DNA: TGTGCCATCAGATTTAGCGGGGGCTACGAGCAGTACTTC

J: TRBJ2-5
size: NA
V: TRBV5-5
D: NA
CDR3: CASSPFHTGEEETQYF
DNA: TGTGCCAGCAGCCCTTTTCACACAGGGGAGGAAGAGACCCAGTACTTC

J: TRBJ2-7
size: NA
V: TRBV11-2
D: NA
CDR3: CASSSRYEQYF
DNA: TGTGCCAGCAGCTCTAGATACGAGCAGTACTTC

J: TRBJ1-4
size: many
V: TRBV2
D: NA
CDR3: CASSTSREGGRKKLFF
DNA: TGTGCCAGCAGCACATCAAGGGAGGGTGGACGCAAAAAACTGTTTTTT

J: TRBJ2-3
size: NA
V: TRBV6-4
D: TRBD2
CDR3: CASSELAGGLDTQYF
DNA: TGTGCCAGCAGTGAACTAGCGGGAGGGTTGGATACGCAGTATTTT

J: TRBJ1-3
size: NA
V: TRBV5-4
D: NA
CDR3: CASSMQEAGNTIYF
DNA: TGTGCCAGCAGCATGCAGGAGGCTGGAAACACCATATATTTT

J: TRBJ2-5
size: NA
V: TRBV7-8
D: NA
CDR3: CASSRSGETQYF
DNA: TGTGCCAGCAGCCGATCTGGGGAGACCCAGTACTTC

J: TRBJ2-5
size: NA
V: TRBV19
D: TRBD2
CDR3: CASSIWGGSETQYF
DNA: TGTGCCAGTAGTATATGGGGCGGGAGTGAGACCCAGTACTTC

J: TRBJ2-5
size: few
V: TRBV9
D: NA
CDR3: CASSGDSGAFQETQYF
DNA: TGTGCCAGCAGTGGGGATAGCGGAGCGTTCCAAGAGACCCAGTACTTC

J: TRBJ1-1
size: few
V: TRBV5-8
D: NA
CDR3: CASSSRQVNTEAFF
DNA: TGTGCCAGCAGCTCGAGGCAGGTGAACACTGAAGCTTTCTTT

J: TRBJ2-3
size: many
V: TRBV4-2
D: NA
CDR3: CASSQGLESDTQYF
DNA: TGTGCCAGCAGCCAAGGGCTAGAATCTGATACGCAGTATTTT

J: TRBJ2-1
size: NA
V: TRBV9
D: TRBD2
CDR3: CASSAAGGPSEQFF
DNA: TGTGCCAGCAGCGCAGCGGGAGGGCCATCTGAGCAGTTCTTC

J: TRBJ2-7
size: NA
V: TRBV29-1
D: NA
CDR3: CSVDGPESYEQYF
DNA: TGCAGCGTTGATGGGCCGGAGTCCTACGAGCAGTACTTC

J: TRBJ1-1
size: many
V: TRBV28
D: TRBD1
CDR3: CASRTGWITEAFF
DNA: TGTGCCAGCAGGACAGGGTGGATCACTGAAGCTTTCTTT

J: TRBJ2-3
size: NA
V: TRBV4-1
D: TRBD2
CDR3: CASSQDRVASGRAWDTQYF
DNA: TGCGCCAGCAGCCAAGATCGGGTCGCTAGCGGGAGGGCCTGGGATACGCAGTATTTT

J: TRBJ2-7
size: many
V: TRBV15
D: TRBD2
CDR3: CATGVSAGGSYEQYF
DNA: TGTGCCACCGGCGTTTCGGCGGGAGGCTCCTACGAGCAGTACTTC

J: TRBJ1-1
size: many
V: TRBV27
D: NA
CDR3: CASSSFPLISPEAFF
DNA: TGTGCCAGCAGTTCGTTTCCCCTTATCTCCCCTGAAGCTTTCTTT

J: TRBJ2-7
size: NA
V: TRBV27
D: NA
CDR3: CASSIPGSQSYEQYF
DNA: TGTGCCAGCAGCATTCCTGGGTCGCAATCCTACGAGCAGTACTTC

J: TRBJ2-1
size: NA
V: TRBV11-1
D: NA
CDR3: CASSLINHAIPEDEQFF
DNA: TGTGCCAGCAGCCTCATCAACCACGCCATACCCGAGGATGAGCAGTTCTTC

J: TRBJ1-1
size: NA
V: TRBV11-2
D: NA
CDR3: CASSLLSGVTEAFF
DNA: TGTGCCAGCAGCTTATTGTCAGGGGTGACTGAAGCTTTCTTT

J: TRBJ2-1
size: once
V: TRBV5-1
D: NA
CDR3: CASSLAESNVDEQFF
DNA: TGCGCCAGCAGCTTGGCCGAGTCTAACGTGGATGAGCAGTTCTTC

J: TRBJ2-1
size: once
V: TRBV30
D: NA
CDR3: CAWSPGRDNEQFF
DNA: TGTGCCTGGAGTCCTGGCAGGGACAATGAGCAGTTCTTC

J: TRBJ1-1
size: NA
V: TRBV28
D: TRBD1
CDR3: CASSPTPGQGALVEAFF
DNA: TGTGCCAGCAGCCCGACACCGGGACAGGGGGCTTTAGTTGAAGCTTTCTTT

J: TRBJ1-2
size: NA
V: TRBV19
D: TRBD1
CDR3: CASREDRGDGYTF
DNA: TGTGCCAGTAGGGAGGACAGGGGAGACGGCTACACCTTC

J: TRBJ2-7
size: NA
V: TRBV2
D: NA
CDR3: CASSPGYEQYF
DNA: TGTGCCAGCAGCCCCGGCTACGAGCAGTACTTC

J: TRBJ1-2
size: few
V: TRBV9
D: NA
CDR3: CASSPPHGVDRGYTF
DNA: TGTGCCAGCAGCCCCCCCCACGGGGTGGATCGTGGCTACACCTTC

J: TRBJ1-5
size: NA
V: TRBV28
D: NA
CDR3: CASNPGAGIGSPSNQPQHF
DNA: TGTGCCAGCAACCCGGGGGCAGGTATAGGATCACCTAGCAATCAGCCCCAGCATTTT

J: TRBJ2-1
size: once
V: TRBV29-1
D: NA
CDR3: CSVGPSAQFF
DNA: TGCAGCGTTGGCCCGTCGGCCCAGTTCTTC

J: TRBJ1-2
size: NA
V: TRBV19
D: NA
CDR3: CASSPRGERGDHYGYTF
DNA: TGTGCCAGTAGTCCCCGTGGGGAGAGGGGCGATCACTATGGCTACACCTTC

J: TRBJ2-7
size: NA
V: TRBV19
D: NA
CDR3: CASSIVWGAYEQYF
DNA: TGTGCCAGTAGTATAGTTTGGGGAGCCTACGAGCAGTACTTC

J: TRBJ1-1
size: NA
V: TRBV15
D: NA
CDR3: CATSRQAPGTEAFF
DNA: TGTGCCACCAGCAGACAAGCCCCGGGGACTGAAGCTTTCTTT

J: TRBJ2-7
size: NA
V: TRBV7-9
D: TRBD2
CDR3: CASSLVPSGKGEQYF
DNA: TGTGCCAGCAGCTTAGTACCTAGCGGGAAAGGAGAGCAGTACTTC

J: TRBJ2-1
size: few
V: TRBV25-1
D: NA
CDR3: CASSNATEQFF
DNA: TGTGCCAGCAGTAACGCGACTGAGCAGTTCTTC

J: TRBJ1-5
size: NA
V: TRBV28
D: NA
CDR3: CASSIPGQVFYGNQPQHF
DNA: TGTGCCAGCAGTATACCGGGACAAGTTTTTTATGGCAATCAGCCCCAGCATTTT